The source of this TCR beta chain is a study of shared clonotypes between healthy human individuals. Study at large: Samples came from a couple of female and a few male donors aged 18 to 49.

The study, taken as a whole, reports: Only a few donors were included, so the genetic and exposure-history diversity represented was limited.

TCRdb's table, derived via immunoSEQ multiplex PCR, lists solely in-frame clones and lacks some. The sample shows fewer than 600,000 clones, 75% to 85% of them seen only once. Concerning this clone itself: Its matching antigen is unknown.

Donors were healthy HIV-negative adults without recently reported acute infections or vaccinations. Every donor, a Caucasian adult, lived in Nashville, Tennessee. What was sequenced was PBMCs. This TCR was recovered from a woman in her thirties or forties in good health. Some clones in this sample may be carry-over from other donors' samples.

The CDR3 here is CASSEYGGRNTDTQYF. Written as DNA, the CDR3 is TGTGCCAGCAGTGAATACGGGGGGCGAAACACAGATACGCAGTATTTT. The V gene is TRBV25-1, the J gene TRBJ2-3, with D tentatively TRBD2 (7 bases). V dropped 0 bases and J dropped 2 bases, with 12 bases sitting between them. CDR3 length: 16 residues. The germline V gene has CDR1 MGHDK and CDR2 SYGVNS.